A single sample gave rise to the 25 T cell receptor beta chains below, sequenced in a study of beta chain features in type 1 diabetes. cDNA synthesis used the whole RNA isolate, giving expressed TCRB sequences. Clones were read by immunoSEQ multiplex PCR, and TCRdb kept only the in-frame ones, dropping some. The sample yields approximately 18,000 clones, around 50% seen once. The sample comprised stem cell memory CD4+ T cells from blood. The receptors were gathered from a man younger than 35 in good health.

V usage is TRBV27 and J usage is TRBJ1-6; no clear D gene. Trimming cost V 2 bases and J 9 bases, with 8 bases left between them. The CDR3 runs 13 residues. Per germline, CDR1 MNHEY and CDR2 SMNVEV (reference sequence). The CDR3 nucleotides are TGTGCCAGCAGTTTAAATTCCGGTTCACCCCTCCACTTT. This codes for CASSLNSGSPLHF.

Note on this clone: One junction end disagrees with the germline gene, perhaps due to a read error. The chain has TRBV7-2 and TRBJ2-3; 9 bases are a match to TRBD2. CDR3 length equals 15 residues. Germline assignment: CDR1 SGHTA and CDR2 FQGNSA. The CDR3 coding sequence is TGTGCCAGCAGGTACCCCGGGACTAGCAAAGATACGCAGTATTTT. It encodes CASRYPGTSKDTQYF.

The chain joins TRBV7-2 to TRBJ2-3, with a weak D call TRBD1 (6 bases). The V and J ends lost 0 bases and 0 bases respectively, with 16 bases between them. The germline V gene encodes CDR1 SGHTA and CDR2 FQGNSA. The CDR3 sequence is 18 residues long. CDR3 DNA sequence: TGTGCCAGCAGCTTAGCGCAGGGGACCTTAACTAGCACAGATACGCAGTATTTT. This translates into CASSLAQGTLTSTDTQYF. Supplemented by reference TRBV7-2 and TRBJ2-3, the full variable domain reads GAGVSQSPSNKVTEKGKDVELRCDPISGHTALYWYRQSLGQGLEFLIYFQGNSAPDKSGLPSDRFSAERTGGSVSTLTIQRTQQEDSAVYLCASSLAQGTLTSTDTQYFGPGTRLTVL.

V gene TRBV13 combines with J gene TRBJ2-7; tentative D call: TRBD1 (5 bases). The CDR3 covers 13 residues. Germline values: CDR1 PRHDT, CDR2 FYEKMQ (reference sequence). Trimming left V 1 base short and J 1 base short, with 5 bases between. The CDR3 DNA reads TGTGCCAGCAGCTTAGACAGGTCCTACGAGCAGTACTTC. Amino acid sequence: CASSLDRSYEQYF.

This clone was seen a handful of times. J is TRBJ2-7 and V is TRBV27, with 7 bases aligning to TRBD1. The CDR3 has 14 amino acids. CDR1 is MNHEY, CDR2 SMNVEV, per germline (reference sequence). V dropped 3 bases and J dropped 8; count of bases not matched to a gene: 10. CDR3 nucleotide sequence: TGTGCCAGCAGTTTCACCGGGACAGCGAGGAAGCAGTACTTC. Protein: CASSFTGTARKQYF.

The chain employs TRBV7-2 and TRBJ2-2, with 8 bases fitting TRBD2. This CDR3 has 16 residues. Germline V gene data show CDR1 as SGHTA and CDR2 as FQGNSA. After removal of 5 bases from V and 0 bases from J, the junction contained 5 bases not matched to a gene. CDR3: CASSARGGANTGELFF. CDR3 in DNA: TGTGCCAGCAGCGCCCGGGGGGGAGCGAACACCGGGGAGCTGTTTTTT.

The chain uses TRBV5-1 and TRBJ2-2; 8 nucleotides line up with TRBD1. The CDR3 has 16 amino acids. The germline V gene encodes CDR1 SGHRS and CDR2 YFSETQ. The ends lost 4 bases at V and 1 base at J; junction bases unmatched: 6. Here the CDR3 reads CASSLRQGQNTGELFF. The CDR3 DNA reads TGCGCCAGCAGCCTCAGACAGGGGCAGAACACCGGGGAGCTGTTTTTT. Variable domain in full (rest from reference TRBV5-1 and TRBJ2-2): KAGVTQTPRYLIKTRGQQVTLSCSPISGHRSVSWYQQTPGQGLQFLFEYFSETQRNKGNFPGRFSGRQFSNSRSEMNVSTLELGDSALYLCASSLRQGQNTGELFFGEGSRLTVL.

This chain links TRBV28 with TRBJ1-1; no definite D call. Germline CDR1 reads MDHEN; CDR2 reads SYDVKM. Trimming cost V 3 bases and J 4 bases, with 6 bases left between them. The CDR3 runs 12 residues. As DNA, the CDR3 is TGTGCCAGCAGTTTGCATAGCACTGAAGCTTTCTTT. It specifies CASSLHSTEAFF. Drawing the rest from reference TRBV28 and TRBJ1-1, the complete variable domain is DVKVTQSSRYLVKRTGEKVFLECVQDMDHENMFWYRQDPGLGLRLIYFSYDVKMKEKGDIPEGYSVSREKKERFSLILESASTNQTSMYLCASSLHSTEAFFGQGTRLTVV.

The rearrangement links TRBV5-1 to TRBJ2-3, with D possibly matching TRBD2 (7 bases). This CDR3 is built from 14 residues. CDR1 is SGHRS, CDR2 YFSETQ, per germline. V lost 0 bases and J lost 6, with 11 bases in between. The CDR3 sequence: CASSLEGGLDTQYF. Written as DNA, the CDR3 is TGCGCCAGCAGCTTGGAGGGGGGGCTGGATACGCAGTATTTT. Supplemented by reference TRBV5-1 and TRBJ2-3, the full variable domain reads KAGVTQTPRYLIKTRGQQVTLSCSPISGHRSVSWYQQTPGQGLQFLFEYFSETQRNKGNFPGRFSGRQFSNSRSEMNVSTLELGDSALYLCASSLEGGLDTQYFGPGTRLTVL.

The chain links TRBV15 to TRBJ2-6; D is undetermined. The V gene lost 1 base and the J gene lost 0 bases, with 13 bases spanning the gap. This CDR3 contains 18 residues. CDR1 and CDR2 (germline): LNHNV, YYDKDF (reference sequence). CDR3 sequence (DNA): TGTGCCACCAGCAGAGTGGCAAGTCCGTTCTCTGGGGCCAACGTCCTGACTTTC. Residues: CATSRVASPFSGANVLTF.

The gene calls are TRBV11-2 and TRBJ1-1, with 9 bases aligning to TRBD1. Germline V gene data show CDR1 as SGHAT and CDR2 as FQNNGV. J lost 0 bases, V lost 5 bases, and 10 bases had no gene match. The CDR3 has 17 amino acids. CDR3 protein: CASSPPTGGRMNTEAFF. In DNA, the CDR3 is TGTGCCAGCAGCCCCCCAACAGGGGGCCGGATGAACACTGAAGCTTTCTTT.

For the CDR3, the DNA is TGTGCCAGCAGCTTGGCCGGGTTAAGCGGGAGTAAGAATGAGCAGTTCTTC. Its protein is CASSLAGLSGSKNEQFF. The chain carries TRBV5-6 and TRBJ2-1, with TRBD2 identical over 8 bases. CDR3 size: 17 residues. V dropped 0 bases and J dropped 7; count of bases not matched to a gene: 12. Germline V gene lookup returns CDR1 SGHDT and CDR2 YYEEEE.

This clone was counted between two and nine times. The J gene is TRBJ1-1, the V gene TRBV18; D is unclear. There are 12 residues in the CDR3. Trimming took 6 bases from V and 7 from J, leaving 12 bases between them. Looked up from germline, CDR1 is KGHSH and CDR2 is LQKENI. The CDR3, as DNA: TGTGCCAGCTCGCAAGGACTTAATGAAGCTTTCTTT. Its protein is CASSQGLNEAFF.

The chain links TRBV5-6 to TRBJ1-3, with D maybe TRBD1 (6 bases). Deletions cut 3 bases from V and 1 base from J, with 14 bases between. CDR3 length: 16 residues. Germline assignment: CDR1 SGHDT and CDR2 YYEEEE. The CDR3 region is CASSWAGGWSGNTIYF. The CDR3 bases are TGTGCCAGCAGCTGGGCTGGGGGCTGGTCTGGAAACACCATATATTTT.

This chain links TRBV4-2 with TRBJ2-3; 10 bases line up with TRBD2. Germline CDR1 is LGHNA and CDR2 is YNFKEQ. This CDR3 contains 17 residues. V lost 2 bases and J lost 3; bases outside the gene matches: 8. The CDR3 nucleotides read TGTGCCAGCAGCCAACCCTCTAGCGGGAGAGGTACAGATACGCAGTATTTT. Encoded protein: CASSQPSSGRGTDTQYF.

This clone was found a few times. The chain carries TRBV7-9 and TRBJ2-1; perhaps TRBD1 as D (6 bases). CDR1 is SEHNR and CDR2 is FQNEAQ in the germline V gene (reference sequence). The V and J ends lost 5 bases and 5 bases respectively, with 16 bases between them. The CDR3 consists of 15 residues. The CDR3 region has the DNA TGTGCCAGCAGCCCGGACAGCCACTGGGACAATGAGCAGTTCTTC. Encoded protein: CASSPDSHWDNEQFF.

This chain uses TRBV19 with TRBJ2-3, with D maybe TRBD1 (6 bases). The CDR3 is 13 residues long. Germline lookup yields CDR1 LNHDA and CDR2 SQIVND (reference sequence). The V gene lost 10 bases and the J gene lost 2 bases, with 13 bases spanning the gap. The CDR3 coding sequence is TGTGCCACAAATGCAGGGGACACAGATACGCAGTATTTT. This gives the protein CATNAGDTDTQYF.

The chain carries TRBV7-2 and TRBJ1-1, with D unresolved. This CDR3 contains 14 residues. Germline V CDR1 and CDR2: SGHTA, FQGNSA. Trimming cost V 1 base and J 4 bases, with 10 bases left between them. CDR3 amino acids: CASSLVRLTTEAFF. In DNA, the CDR3 is TGTGCCAGCAGCTTAGTCCGACTGACCACTGAAGCTTTCTTT.

V usage is TRBV28 and J usage is TRBJ1-2; TRBD1 matches at 12 bases. Trimming took 6 bases from V and 5 from J; bases not matched to a gene: 19. The V gene's germline CDR1 is MDHEN and CDR2 SYDVKM. The CDR3 loop spans 19 amino acids. CDR3 sequence reads: CASRVNLRRGQGASYGYTF. The CDR3 DNA reads as TGTGCCAGCAGGGTGAACCTTCGTCGGGGACAGGGGGCCTCTTATGGCTACACCTTC.

The rearrangement joins TRBV7-8 to TRBJ1-1; the match to TRBD1 covers 7 bases. The V segment lost 4 bases and the J segment 12 bases; nucleotides outside the gene matches: 14. The length of the CDR3 is 14 residues. Per germline, CDR1 SGHVS and CDR2 FQNEAQ. The CDR3 DNA follows: TGTGCCAGCAGCTCCGGCAGGGGGGACCTGAGTCCTTTCTTT. It specifies CASSSGRGDLSPFF.

The chain combines TRBV18 with TRBJ2-2; possibly TRBD2 for D (5 bases). V was cut by 3 bases and J by 3 bases, with 14 bases left in between. Germline CDR1 KGHSH, CDR2 LQKENI. The CDR3 loop spans 16 amino acids. CDR3 residues: CASSPRIGVDTGELFF. CDR3 bases: TGTGCCAGCTCACCCAGGATCGGGGTGGACACCGGGGAGCTGTTTTTT.

This sequence joins TRBV7-2 and TRBJ1-5; D is unresolved. V was pared by 5 bases and J by 7 bases, with 12 bases between. This CDR3 comprises 13 residues. Germline CDR1 SGHTA, CDR2 FQGNSA. CDR3: CASSGGMRQPQHF. CDR3 nucleotide sequence: TGTGCCAGCAGCGGCGGGATGAGGCAGCCCCAGCATTTT.

The rearrangement uses TRBV10-3 and TRBJ2-7, with 9 bases aligning to TRBD1. J gave up 6 bases and V 5 bases, and 11 bases lay outside the gene matches. The CDR3 runs to 15 residues. CDR1 and CDR2 from the germline V gene are ENHRY and SYGVKD. The CDR3 loop reads CAISPSPTGGFEQYF. As DNA, the CDR3 is TGTGCCATCAGTCCCTCTCCTACAGGGGGCTTCGAGCAGTACTTC.

This rearrangement joins TRBV28 to TRBJ1-4; D may be TRBD1 (5 bases). V lost 5 bases, J lost 5 bases, and 15 bases lay in between. The germline V gene encodes CDR1 MDHEN and CDR2 SYDVKM. This CDR3 has 15 residues. The CDR3 DNA reads TGTGCCAGCAGTGCTGCGACAGCCCAAAATGAAAAACTGTTTTTT. It yields the protein CASSAATAQNEKLFF.

The rearrangement joins TRBV28 to TRBJ2-7; TRBD1 agrees at 8 bases. This CDR3 region has 16 residues. Germline V lookup: CDR1 MDHEN, CDR2 SYDVKM. V trimming: 4 bases; J trimming: 6 bases; junction bases outside the gene matches: 14. CDR3 nucleotides: TGTGCCAGCAGTTATACCGACAGGGGACACTCTGCCGAGCAGTACTTC. This encodes CASSYTDRGHSAEQYF.